This TCR beta chain originates from a study of blood T cells in healthy people across ages. Study conclusions and caveats: What prevented conclusive comparison of naive and antigen-experienced cells was that PBMCs were unsorted. Among T cells, TCR beta diversity per million cells dropped roughly linearly as age rose.

On this clonotype itself: Its specificity is not known.

Healthy individuals of Caucasian origin from Russia, aged about 6 to 95, served as donors. Combining a sample-barcoded 5' primer with a J-beta primer mix, a second PCR ran for roughly 6 to 11 cycles. From the 5' RACE reads, TCRdb called clonotypes with MiXCR, one entry per CDR3 protein. The table includes some 760,000 distinct CDR3 sequences, around a quarter detected once. This CDR3 comprises 13 residues. Germline lookup yields CDR1 MNHNY and CDR2 SVGAGI (reference sequence). The J segment lost 1 base and the V segment lost 11 bases, leaving 7 bases of the junction unmatched. This same sample was also taken into another study, of T cells of mothers and their children.

The V and J genes are TRBV6-6 and TRBJ1-1, with 7 bases fitting TRBD1. The sequenced sample consisted of blood. This TCR came from a boy younger than 18 in good health. The CDR3 protein is CALVRGENTEAFF. The CDR3 DNA reads as TGTGCCTTAGTCAGGGGGGAGAACACTGAAGCTTTCTTT.